This T cell receptor beta chain was documented in a study of metastatic and nonmetastatic thyroid tumors. Whole-study context: For malignant and benign thyroid patients, tumor or nodule tissue and blood were the sources whose repertoires were compared.

On this clone: As yet, its antigen is unknown.

CDR3 size: 13 residues. V was cut by 3 bases and J by 4 bases, with 9 bases left in between. CDR1 and CDR2 (germline): SGHNT, YENEEA. Methods used by the authors: A classifier for distant metastasis in papillary thyroid cancer was constructed using CDR3 differences observed across clinicopathological groups. TCRdb re-analyzed the PCR reads through MiXCR. The V and J calls reflect TCRdb's pipeline rather than the authors' work. This sample has about 7,400 clones, with approximately 30% found just once. Study outcomes and limitations: It was reportedly found that TCR beta diversity was significantly higher in malignant thyroid tumors than in benign nodules, a difference seen in both blood and tumor samples.

Thyroid surgery had not been preceded by any treatment in any patient. The gene calls are TRBV11-3 and TRBJ1-2; D gene unclear. This receptor was obtained from a male donor with papillary thyroid cancer or a benign thyroid nodule (not recorded which). Some clones in this sample may be carry-over from other donors' samples. The sequencing sample was made of adjacent normal tissue. CDR3 DNA sequence: TGTGCCAGCAGCTTGGTGAAGGGCTATGGCTACACCTTC. It is translated as CASSLVKGYGYTF.